The next 17 T cell receptor beta chains were all read from a single sample in a study of T cell responses to AZD1222 COVID-19 vaccine. Profiling relied on immunoSEQ multiplex PCR, and the TCRdb table lists in-frame clones only, not all of them. The repertoire holds 100,000 to 150,000 clones, with around 94% as singletons. Specimen: peripheral blood, collected on day 0 of AZD1222 vaccination. The receptor set was obtained from an adult in good health.

The genes are TRBV12-5 and TRBJ1-1; D not resolved. Germline V gene lookup returns CDR1 LGHNT and CDR2 FRNRAP. V was cut by 5 bases and J by 0 bases, with 7 bases left in between. CDR3 length: 13 residues. DNA of the CDR3: TGTGCTAGTGGTGTGAACATGAACACTGAAGCTTTCTTT. This translates into CASGVNMNTEAFF. Full variable domain (missing parts from reference TRBV12-5 and TRBJ1-1): DARVTQTPRHKVTEMGQEVTMRCQPILGHNTVFWYRQTMMQGLELLAYFRNRAPLDDSGMPKDRFSAEMPDATLATLKIQPSEPRDSAVYFCASGVNMNTEAFFGQGTRLTVV.

The chain combines TRBV6-5 with TRBJ1-3; D gene unclear. The CDR3 contains 15 residues. The V gene lost 0 bases and the J gene lost 2 bases, with 8 bases spanning the gap. Germline V gives CDR1 MNHEY, CDR2 SVGAGI. The CDR3 loop reads CASSYSMGPGNTIYF. The CDR3 bases are TGTGCCAGCAGTTACTCGATGGGTCCTGGAAACACCATATATTTT.

CDR3 in amino acids: CASSPRTASTDTQYF. Here the CDR3 DNA reads TGTGCCAGCTCACCACGGACAGCTAGCACAGATACGCAGTATTTT. V gene TRBV18 combines with J gene TRBJ2-3; possibly TRBD1 for D (6 bases). The CDR3 runs 15 residues. Germline lookup yields CDR1 KGHSH and CDR2 LQKENI. Trimming left V 1 base short and J 0 bases short, with 8 bases between. Full variable domain (remainder filled in from reference TRBV18 and TRBJ2-3): NAGVMQNPRHLVRRRGQEARLRCSPMKGHSHVYWYRQLPEEGLKFMVYLQKENIIDESGMPKERFSAEFPKEGPSILRIQQVVRGDSAAYFCASSPRTASTDTQYFGPGTRLTVL.

The J gene is TRBJ1-2, the V gene TRBV5-4, with D perhaps matching TRBD1 (6 bases). V lost 0 bases and J lost 5, with 17 bases in between. The CDR3 covers 16 residues. The germline gives CDR1 SGHNT, CDR2 YYREEE (reference sequence). CDR3 nucleotide sequence: TGTGCCAGCAGCTTGGGTGGGGTGGGGGCTTCGTATGGCTACACCTTC. It encodes CASSLGGVGASYGYTF.

This chain connects TRBV5-4 to TRBJ1-2; D gene ambiguous. Trimming cost V 0 bases and J 4 bases, with 16 bases left between them. Germline V gene lookup returns CDR1 SGHNT and CDR2 YYREEE (reference sequence). This CDR3 region has 16 residues. CDR3 in DNA: TGTGCCAGCAGCTTGGCCTACGTCGGATCTATCTATGGCTACACCTTC. Amino acids: CASSLAYVGSIYGYTF.

The chain couples TRBV7-8 to TRBJ2-3; D remains ambiguous. With 2 bases removed from V and 6 bases from J, the gap between germline ends came to 9 bases. This CDR3 has 13 amino acids. Germline V gene sequence: CDR1 SGHVS, CDR2 FQNEAQ. Written as DNA, the CDR3 is TGTGCCAGCAGCTTAATAGGGTGGGATACGCAGTATTTT. It codes for CASSLIGWDTQYF. The variable domain in full, with the rest retrieved from reference TRBV7-8 and TRBJ2-3, is GAGVSQSPRYKVAKRGQDVALRCDPISGHVSLFWYQQALGQGPEFLTYFQNEAQLDKSGLPSDRFFAERPEGSVSTLKIQRTQQEDSAVYLCASSLIGWDTQYFGPGTRLTVL.

The CDR3, as DNA: TGTGCCAGCAGCTTGGAATGGGGATCCACTGAAGCTTTCTTT. It translates to CASSLEWGSTEAFF. The V call is TRBV5-5, the J call TRBJ1-1; D is uncertain. Germline V gene lookup returns CDR1 SGHKS and CDR2 YYEKEE (reference sequence). V was cut by 0 bases and J by 4 bases, with 10 bases left in between. This CDR3 has 14 amino acids.

The CDR3 nucleotides are TGCGCCAGCAGCCTTGACAGGGAAATCAATCAGCCCCAGCATTTT. Encoded protein: CASSLDREINQPQHF. This sequence joins TRBV4-1 and TRBJ1-5, with 7 nucleotides matching TRBD1. Germline CDR1 MGHRA, CDR2 YSYEKL. This CDR3 has 15 residues. The J segment lost 3 bases and the V segment lost 4 bases, leaving 6 bases of the junction unmatched.

The chain links TRBV5-1 to TRBJ1-2; D is unresolved. V gave up 4 bases and J gave up 8 bases, with 18 bases separating them. This CDR3 is built from 14 residues. The germline V gene has CDR1 SGHRS and CDR2 YFSETQ. DNA of the CDR3: TGCGCCAGCAGCATCGATCAGATCCGGGAGGGCTACACCTTC. Its translation is CASSIDQIREGYTF.

The V gene is TRBV3-1 (or the pseudogene TRBV3-2), the J gene TRBJ1-3, with D perhaps matching TRBD1 (6 bases). Germline CDR1 is LGHDT and CDR2 is YNNKEL (reference sequence). The CDR3 runs 16 residues. V was cut by 0 bases and J by 2 bases, with 11 bases left in between. The CDR3 DNA sequence: TGTGCCAGCAGCCAAGATGGCGGGGGGCCTGGAAACACCATATATTTT. Encoded protein: CASSQDGGGPGNTIYF.

The rearrangement links TRBV7-3 to TRBJ1-1; D ambiguous. The CDR3 runs 15 residues. Germline assignment: CDR1 SGHTA and CDR2 FQGTGA. The ends were cut back, 5 bases at V and 2 bases at J, with 15 bases in the middle. CDR3 sequence (DNA): TGTGCCAGCAGCGCCCTACACGACGGAAACACTGAAGCTTTCTTT. It translates to CASSALHDGNTEAFF.

V usage is TRBV6-5 and J usage is TRBJ1-2; no clear D gene. This CDR3 spans 13 amino acids. CDR1 and CDR2 (germline): MNHEY, SVGAGI. The V and J ends lost 6 bases and 0 bases respectively, with 8 bases between them. The DNA for the CDR3 is TGTGCCAGCAGCCCGTCAGCTAACTATGGCTACACCTTC. Protein sequence: CASSPSANYGYTF.

This clone is a singleton in its sample. The chain joins TRBV18 to TRBJ1-1; D possibly corresponds to TRBD1 (6 bases). Germline V gene lookup returns CDR1 KGHSH and CDR2 LQKENI. The CDR3 extends over 14 amino acids. V was shortened by 2 bases and J by 1 base, with 8 bases between the two germline ends. The CDR3: CASSPNRANTEAFF. The CDR3 DNA reads TGTGCCAGCTCACCAAACAGGGCGAACACTGAAGCTTTCTTT.

The rearrangement links TRBV5-1 to TRBJ1-4; D call uncertain. Germline CDR1 is SGHRS and CDR2 is YFSETQ. Deletions cut 3 bases from V and 4 bases from J, with 7 bases between. This CDR3 is built from 13 residues. CDR3 bases: TGCGCCAGCAGCTCGAGGGATAATGAAAAACTGTTTTTT. It encodes CASSSRDNEKLFF.

This clone has just a few counts. This chain connects TRBV19 to TRBJ2-7; TRBD2 is a possible D gene (6 bases). Looked up from germline, CDR1 is LNHDA and CDR2 is SQIVND (reference sequence). The CDR3 spans 13 residues. Trimming cost V 5 bases and J 6 bases, with 14 bases left between them. The CDR3 nucleotides are TGTGCCAGTAGTCCTCGCGGGGTCTCCGAGCAGTACTTC. This gives the protein CASSPRGVSEQYF.

Concerning this clone itself: At one of its ends the junction is not consistent with the germline gene, which may arise from a read error. J is TRBJ2-2 and V is TRBV7-7; D tentatively fits TRBD1 or TRBD2 (5 bases each). The length of the CDR3 is 16 residues. Per germline, CDR1 SSHAT and CDR2 FNYEAQ (reference sequence). The CDR3 here is CASSSEGPGNTGELFF. CDR3 sequence (DNA): TGTGCTAGCAGCTCAGAGGGGCCAGGCAACACCGGGGAGCTGTTTTTT.

The genes are TRBV5-5 and TRBJ1-4, with unresolved D. CDR1 and CDR2 from the germline V gene are SGHKS and YYEKEE (reference sequence). Trimming stripped 2 bases from V and 2 bases from J, with 7 bases between. The CDR3 is made up of 14 amino acids. CDR3 region: CASSFLPTNEKLFF. CDR3 bases: TGTGCCAGCAGCTTTTTACCCACTAATGAAAAACTGTTTTTT.